This T cell receptor (beta chain) was identified during a study of cytomegalovirus exposure and HLA in healthy donors. Study-level findings and limits: In all likelihood, a cluster of highly shared sequence variants was a sequencing artifact. Some 16,000 TCR beta sequences were associated with HLA alleles at 0.05 false discovery rate in a later analysis. By a later analysis, the bulk of CMV-associated TCR beta chains appeared HLA-restricted.

Points on this clone: Its antigen is not known.

The CDR3 contains 13 residues. V lost 6 bases to trimming and J lost 1 base, with 4 bases between them. Germline lookup yields CDR1 SNHLY and CDR2 FYNNEI. Both 60 Vbeta primers and 13 Jbeta primers went into the PCR. Per the original data handling: An analysis performed later counted around 80 million unique TCR beta chains (approximately 10 million of them shared). The protocol was immunoSEQ multiplex PCR, while the TCRdb copy is restricted to in-frame clones and leaves out a portion. The V and J calls and clone size were taken over from that table, and D and trimming were inferred from the DNA. Of under 200,000 clones listed, 65% to 90% were seen once; the top ten hold around 2.3%.

The rearrangement links TRBV2 to TRBJ2-6; D unresolved. Sequencing was carried out using PBMCs. The source of this sequence is a woman aged 50 to 65 in good health and CMV-seronegative. The CDR3 sequence is CASRESGANVLTF. The CDR3, as DNA: TGTGCCAGCAGGGAGTCTGGGGCCAACGTCCTGACTTTC.